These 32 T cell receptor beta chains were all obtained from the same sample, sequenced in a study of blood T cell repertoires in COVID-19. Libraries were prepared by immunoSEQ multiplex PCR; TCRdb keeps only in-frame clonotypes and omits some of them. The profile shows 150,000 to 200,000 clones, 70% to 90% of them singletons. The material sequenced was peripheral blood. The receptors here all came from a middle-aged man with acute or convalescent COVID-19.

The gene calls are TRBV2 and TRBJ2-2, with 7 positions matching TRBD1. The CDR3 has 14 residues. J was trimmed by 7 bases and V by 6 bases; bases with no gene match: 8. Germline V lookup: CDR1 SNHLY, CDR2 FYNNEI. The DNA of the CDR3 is TGTGCCAGCAGCGAGGACAGGCCCAGCGGGGAGCTGTTTTTT. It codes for CASSEDRPSGELFF.

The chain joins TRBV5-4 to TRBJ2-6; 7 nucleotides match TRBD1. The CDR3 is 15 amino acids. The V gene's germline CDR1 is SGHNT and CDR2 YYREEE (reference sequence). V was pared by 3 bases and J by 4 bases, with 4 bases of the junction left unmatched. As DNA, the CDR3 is TGTGCCAGCAGCTCTGACAGGGCCGGGGCCAACGTCCTGACTTTC. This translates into CASSSDRAGANVLTF.

The CDR3 DNA reads TGTGCCAGCAGGGCCGGGACAGTTTCACCCCTCCACTTT. Protein: CASRAGTVSPLHF. The rearrangement joins TRBV25-1 to TRBJ1-6, with 7 bases lining up with TRBD1. V was clipped by 6 bases and J by 9 bases; unmatched bases: 5. CDR1 is MGHDK, CDR2 SYGVNS, per germline. The CDR3 covers 13 residues.

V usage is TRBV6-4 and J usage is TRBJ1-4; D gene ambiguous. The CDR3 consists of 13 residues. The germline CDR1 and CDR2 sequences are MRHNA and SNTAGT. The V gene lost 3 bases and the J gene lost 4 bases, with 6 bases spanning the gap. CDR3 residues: CASSEQLNEKLFF. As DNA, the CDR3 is TGTGCCAGCAGTGAACAGCTTAATGAAAAACTGTTTTTT.

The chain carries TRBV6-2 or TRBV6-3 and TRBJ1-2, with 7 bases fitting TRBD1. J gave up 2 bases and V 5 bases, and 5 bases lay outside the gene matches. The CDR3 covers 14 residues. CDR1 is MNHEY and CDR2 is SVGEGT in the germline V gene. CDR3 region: CASSLGTENYGYTF. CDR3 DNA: TGTGCCAGCAGTCTTGGGACAGAGAACTATGGCTACACCTTC.

The CDR3 spells CATTLAENSPLHF. The CDR3 coding sequence is TGTGCCACCACCCTTGCGGAGAATTCACCCCTCCACTTT. The rearrangement links TRBV10-3 to TRBJ1-6; D not certain. V lost 10 bases, J lost 7 bases, and 14 bases lay in between. The CDR3 has 13 amino acids. Germline CDR1 is ENHRY and CDR2 is SYGVKD.

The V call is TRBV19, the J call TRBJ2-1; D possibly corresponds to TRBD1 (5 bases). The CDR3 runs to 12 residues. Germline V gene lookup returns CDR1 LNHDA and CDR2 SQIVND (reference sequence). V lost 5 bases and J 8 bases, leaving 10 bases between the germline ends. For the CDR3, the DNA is TGTGCCAGTAGTCCTACAGGCTATGAGCAGTTCTTC. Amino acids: CASSPTGYEQFF.

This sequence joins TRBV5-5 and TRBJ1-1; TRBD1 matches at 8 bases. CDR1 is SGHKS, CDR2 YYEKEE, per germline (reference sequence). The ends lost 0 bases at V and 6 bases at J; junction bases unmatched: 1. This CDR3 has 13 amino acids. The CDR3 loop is CASSLGTGPEAFF. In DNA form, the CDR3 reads TGTGCCAGCAGCTTGGGGACAGGGCCTGAAGCTTTCTTT.

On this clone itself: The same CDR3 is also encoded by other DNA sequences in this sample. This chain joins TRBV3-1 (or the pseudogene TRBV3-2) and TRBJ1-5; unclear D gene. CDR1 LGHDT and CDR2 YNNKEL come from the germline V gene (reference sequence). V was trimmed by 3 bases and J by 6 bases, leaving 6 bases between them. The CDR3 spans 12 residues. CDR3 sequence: CASSHSGQPQHF. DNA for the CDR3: TGTGCCAGCAGCCATTCGGGTCAGCCCCAGCATTTT.

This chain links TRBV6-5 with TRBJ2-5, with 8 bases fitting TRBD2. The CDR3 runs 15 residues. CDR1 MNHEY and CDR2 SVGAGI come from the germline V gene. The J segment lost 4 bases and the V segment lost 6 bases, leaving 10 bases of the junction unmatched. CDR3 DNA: TGTGCCAGCAGCCCCGGCCGGGGGGGGCCAGAGACCCAGTACTTC. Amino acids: CASSPGRGGPETQYF.

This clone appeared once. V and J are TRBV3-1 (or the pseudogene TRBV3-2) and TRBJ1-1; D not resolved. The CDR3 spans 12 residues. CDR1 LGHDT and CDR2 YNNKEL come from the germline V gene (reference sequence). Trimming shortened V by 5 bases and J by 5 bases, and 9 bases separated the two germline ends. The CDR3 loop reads CASSNPGTEAFF. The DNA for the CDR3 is TGTGCCAGCAGCAATCCGGGAACTGAAGCTTTCTTT.

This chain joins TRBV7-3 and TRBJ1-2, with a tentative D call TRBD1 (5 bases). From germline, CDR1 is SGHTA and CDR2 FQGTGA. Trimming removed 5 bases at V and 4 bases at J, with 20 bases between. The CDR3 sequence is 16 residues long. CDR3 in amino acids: CASSLTGQGDIYGYTF. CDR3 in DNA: TGTGCCAGCAGCCTCACGGGTCAGGGTGATATCTATGGCTACACCTTC.

CDR3 sequence reads: CAWNHGRTYGGELFF. The CDR3 DNA sequence: TGTGCCTGGAACCACGGCCGGACTTACGGGGGGGAGCTGTTTTTT. The chain carries TRBV30 and TRBJ2-2; TRBD2 might be the D (5 bases). The CDR3 totals 15 residues. Trimming stripped 4 bases from V and 8 bases from J, with 20 bases between. CDR1 GTSNPN and CDR2 SVGIG come from the germline V gene (reference sequence).

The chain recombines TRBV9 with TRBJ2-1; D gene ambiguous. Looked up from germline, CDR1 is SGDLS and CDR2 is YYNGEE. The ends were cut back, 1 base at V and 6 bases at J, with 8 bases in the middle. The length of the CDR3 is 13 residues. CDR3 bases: TGTGCCAGCAGCGTAAGCCCCCTCAATGAGCAGTTCTTC. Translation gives CASSVSPLNEQFF.

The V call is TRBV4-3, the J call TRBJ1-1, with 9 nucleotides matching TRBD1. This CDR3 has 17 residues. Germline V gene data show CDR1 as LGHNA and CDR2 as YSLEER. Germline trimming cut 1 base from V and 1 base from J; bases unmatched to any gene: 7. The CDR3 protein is CASSQVGTGKQNTEAFF. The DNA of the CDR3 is TGCGCCAGCAGCCAAGTTGGGACAGGGAAGCAGAACACTGAAGCTTTCTTT.

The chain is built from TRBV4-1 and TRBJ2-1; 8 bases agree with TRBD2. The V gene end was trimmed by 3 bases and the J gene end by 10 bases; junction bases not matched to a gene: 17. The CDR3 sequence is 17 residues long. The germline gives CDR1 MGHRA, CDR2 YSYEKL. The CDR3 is CASSQELPGGAVVEQFF. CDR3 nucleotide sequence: TGCGCCAGCAGCCAGGAGTTACCCGGGGGGGCCGTGGTAGAGCAGTTCTTC.

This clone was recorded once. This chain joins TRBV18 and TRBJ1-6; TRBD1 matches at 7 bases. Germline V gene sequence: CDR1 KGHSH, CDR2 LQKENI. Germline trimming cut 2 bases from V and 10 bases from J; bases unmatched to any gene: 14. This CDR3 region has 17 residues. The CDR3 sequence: CASSPNVKGAGESPLHF. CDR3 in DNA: TGTGCCAGCTCACCAAACGTTAAGGGGGCAGGGGAGTCACCCCTCCACTTT. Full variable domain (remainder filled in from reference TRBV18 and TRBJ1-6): NAGVMQNPRHLVRRRGQEARLRCSPMKGHSHVYWYRQLPEEGLKFMVYLQKENIIDESGMPKERFSAEFPKEGPSILRIQQVVRGDSAAYFCASSPNVKGAGESPLHFGNGTRLTVT.

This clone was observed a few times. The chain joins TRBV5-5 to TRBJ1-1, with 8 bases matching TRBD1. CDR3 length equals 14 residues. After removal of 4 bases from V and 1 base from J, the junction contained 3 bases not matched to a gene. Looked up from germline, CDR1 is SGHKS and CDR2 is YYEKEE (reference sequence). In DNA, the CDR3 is TGTGCCAGCAGCCCCAGGGGGCAGAACACTGAAGCTTTCTTT. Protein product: CASSPRGQNTEAFF.

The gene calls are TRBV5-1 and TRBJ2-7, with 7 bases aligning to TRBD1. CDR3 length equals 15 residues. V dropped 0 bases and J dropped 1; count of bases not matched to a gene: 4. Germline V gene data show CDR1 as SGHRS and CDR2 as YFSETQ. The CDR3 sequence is CASSLVPGGSYEQYF. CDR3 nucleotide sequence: TGCGCCAGCAGCTTGGTCCCAGGGGGATCCTACGAGCAGTACTTC.

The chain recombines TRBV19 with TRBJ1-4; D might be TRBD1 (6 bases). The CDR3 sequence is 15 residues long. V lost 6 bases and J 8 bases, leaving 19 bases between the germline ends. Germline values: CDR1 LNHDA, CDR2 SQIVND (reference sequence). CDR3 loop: CASSQGGGYLEKLFF. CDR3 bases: TGTGCCAGTAGCCAAGGGGGGGGCTACCTGGAAAAACTGTTTTTT.

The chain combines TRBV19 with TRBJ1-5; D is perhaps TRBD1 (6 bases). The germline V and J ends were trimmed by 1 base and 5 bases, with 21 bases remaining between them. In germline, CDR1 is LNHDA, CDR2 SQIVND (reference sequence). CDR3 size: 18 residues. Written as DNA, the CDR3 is TGTGCCAGTAGTATAGTTGGGAGGGGCAGGGGCGCCGATCAGCCCCAGCATTTT. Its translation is CASSIVGRGRGADQPQHF.

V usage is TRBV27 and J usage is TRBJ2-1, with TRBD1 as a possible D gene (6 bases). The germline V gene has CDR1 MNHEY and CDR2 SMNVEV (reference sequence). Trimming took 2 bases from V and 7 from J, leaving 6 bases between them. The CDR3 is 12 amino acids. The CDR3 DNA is TGTGCCAGCAGTTTACAGGGGAATGAGCAGTTCTTC. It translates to CASSLQGNEQFF.

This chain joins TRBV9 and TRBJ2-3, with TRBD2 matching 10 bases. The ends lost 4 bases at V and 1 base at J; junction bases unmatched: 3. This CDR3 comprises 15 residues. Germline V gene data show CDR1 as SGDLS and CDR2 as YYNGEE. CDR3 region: CASSILAGGTDTQYF. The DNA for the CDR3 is TGTGCCAGCAGCATTCTAGCGGGGGGCACAGATACGCAGTATTTT.

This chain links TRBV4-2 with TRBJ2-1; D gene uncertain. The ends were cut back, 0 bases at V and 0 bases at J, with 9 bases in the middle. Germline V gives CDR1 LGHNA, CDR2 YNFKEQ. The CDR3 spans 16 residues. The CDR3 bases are TGTGCCAGCAGCCAAGATTCAACGAGCTCCTACAATGAGCAGTTCTTC. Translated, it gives CASSQDSTSSYNEQFF.

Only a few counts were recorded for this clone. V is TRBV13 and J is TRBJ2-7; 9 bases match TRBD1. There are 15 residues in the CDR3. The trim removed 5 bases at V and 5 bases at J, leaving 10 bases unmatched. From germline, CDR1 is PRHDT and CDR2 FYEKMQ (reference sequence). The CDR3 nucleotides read TGTGCCAGCAGCGCGAGGACAGGGGCGTTGAACGAGCAGTACTTC. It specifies CASSARTGALNEQYF. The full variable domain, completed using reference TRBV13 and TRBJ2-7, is AAGVIQSPRHLIKEKRETATLKCYPIPRHDTVYWYQQGPGQDPQFLISFYEKMQSDKGSIPDRFSAQQFSDYHSELNMSSLELGDSALYFCASSARTGALNEQYFGPGTRLTVT.

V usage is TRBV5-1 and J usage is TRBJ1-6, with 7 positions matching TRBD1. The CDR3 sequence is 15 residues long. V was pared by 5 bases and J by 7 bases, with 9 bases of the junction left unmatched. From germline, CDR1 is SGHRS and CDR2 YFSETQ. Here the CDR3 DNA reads TGCGCCAGCAGGGAGAAGGGGGCTTGGAATTCACCCCTCCACTTT. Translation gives CASREKGAWNSPLHF.

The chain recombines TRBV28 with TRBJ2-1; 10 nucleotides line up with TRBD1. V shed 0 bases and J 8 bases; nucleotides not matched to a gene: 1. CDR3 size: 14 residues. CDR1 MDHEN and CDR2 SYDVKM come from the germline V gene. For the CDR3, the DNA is TGTGCCAGCAGTTTATGGGGGACAGGGGATGAGCAGTTCTTC. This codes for CASSLWGTGDEQFF.

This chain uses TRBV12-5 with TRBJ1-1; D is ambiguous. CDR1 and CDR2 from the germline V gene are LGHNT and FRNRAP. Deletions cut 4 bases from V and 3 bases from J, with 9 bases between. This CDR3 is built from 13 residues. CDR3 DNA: TGTGCTAGTGGTTCCACCCGGGACACTGAAGCTTTCTTT. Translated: CASGSTRDTEAFF.

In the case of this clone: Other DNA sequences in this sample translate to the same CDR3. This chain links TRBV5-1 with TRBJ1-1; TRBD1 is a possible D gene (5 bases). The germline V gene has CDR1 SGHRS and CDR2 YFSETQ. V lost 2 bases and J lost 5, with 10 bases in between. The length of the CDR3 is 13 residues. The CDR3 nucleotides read TGCGCCAGCAGCTTTCAGGGAAGTACTGAAGCTTTCTTT. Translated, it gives CASSFQGSTEAFF.

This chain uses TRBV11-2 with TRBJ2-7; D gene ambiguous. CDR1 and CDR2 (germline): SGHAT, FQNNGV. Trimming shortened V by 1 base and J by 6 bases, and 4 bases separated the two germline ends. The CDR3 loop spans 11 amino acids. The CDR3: CASSLAVEQYF. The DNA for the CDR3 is TGTGCCAGCAGCTTAGCAGTCGAGCAGTACTTC.

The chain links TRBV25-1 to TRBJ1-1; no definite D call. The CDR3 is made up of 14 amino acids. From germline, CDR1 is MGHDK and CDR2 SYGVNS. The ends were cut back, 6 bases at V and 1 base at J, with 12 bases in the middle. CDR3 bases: TGTGCCAGCAGCCGAGACGCAGGGAACACTGAAGCTTTCTTT. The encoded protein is CASSRDAGNTEAFF.

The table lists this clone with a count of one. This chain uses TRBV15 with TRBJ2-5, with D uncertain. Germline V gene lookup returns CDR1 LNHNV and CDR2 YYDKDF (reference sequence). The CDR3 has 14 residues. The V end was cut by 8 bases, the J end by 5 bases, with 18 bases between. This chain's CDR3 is CATARIGWRETQYF. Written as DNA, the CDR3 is TGTGCCACCGCTAGGATCGGTTGGCGGGAGACCCAGTACTTC. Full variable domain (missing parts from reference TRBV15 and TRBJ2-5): DAMVIQNPRYQVTQFGKPVTLSCSQTLNHNVMYWYQQKSSQAPKLLFHYYDKDFNNEADTPDNFQSRRPNTSFCFLDIRSPGLGDTAMYLCATARIGWRETQYFGPGTRLLVL.